This T cell receptor (beta chain) derives from a study of blood T cell repertoires in COVID-19. Using immunoSEQ multiplex PCR, the repertoire was profiled, and TCRdb retains in-frame clones only, with some absent. The repertoire holds approximately 210,000 clones, with 81% as singletons. Germline values: CDR1 SNHLY, CDR2 FYNNEI. CDR3 length equals 13 residues. Trimming took off 8 bases at V and 2 bases at J, with 11 bases between the two ends. Sequenced material: PBMCs or T cells enriched from blood (not recorded which). The clonotype comes from a woman aged 50 to 60 with acute COVID-19. The chain employs TRBV2 and TRBJ2-3; D is possibly TRBD2 (6 bases). CDR3 residues: CASLRDSTDTQYF. The CDR3 DNA reads as TGTGCCAGCCTACGGGACTCCACAGATACGCAGTATTTT. Combining the CDR3 with reference TRBV2 and TRBJ2-3 gives the whole variable domain EPEVTQTPSHQVTQMGQEVILRCVPISNHLYFYWYRQILGQKVEFLVSFYNNEISEKSEIFDDQFSVERPDGSNFTLKIRSTKLEDSAMYFCASLRDSTDTQYFGPGTRLTVL.